What follows describes a single T cell receptor (beta chain). The source of the sample is a study of cytomegalovirus exposure and HLA in healthy donors. The CDR3 covers 15 residues. The PCR made use of 60 Vbeta and 13 Jbeta primers. Using immunoSEQ multiplex PCR, the repertoire was profiled, and TCRdb retains in-frame clones only, with some absent. The profile covers around 74,000 clones, with 79% appearing a single time and 2.5% taken by the ten largest. The TCR originated in a man aged 25 to 45 in good health and CMV-seronegative. Specimen: PBMCs. The genes are TRBV1 and TRBJ1-4; the table's D call, TRBD1, has no DNA check behind it. TRBV1 is labeled a pseudogene. The CDR3 nucleotides are TGCACCAGCAGCCCAGGGGTGGGGTGGAGTGAAAAACTGTTTTTT. It yields the protein CTSSPGVGWSEKLFF.